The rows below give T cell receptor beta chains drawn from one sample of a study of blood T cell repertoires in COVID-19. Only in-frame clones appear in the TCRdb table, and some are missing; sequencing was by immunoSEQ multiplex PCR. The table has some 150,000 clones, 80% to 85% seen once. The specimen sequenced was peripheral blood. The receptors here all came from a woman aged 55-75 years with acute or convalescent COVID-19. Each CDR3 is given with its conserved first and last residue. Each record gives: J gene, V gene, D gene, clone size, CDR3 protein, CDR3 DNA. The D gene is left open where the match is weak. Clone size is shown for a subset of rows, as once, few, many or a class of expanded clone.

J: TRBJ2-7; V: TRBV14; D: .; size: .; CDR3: CASSQVEHEQYF; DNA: TGTGCCAGCAGCCAAGTAGAACACGAGCAGTACTTC
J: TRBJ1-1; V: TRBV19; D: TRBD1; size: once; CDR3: CASSIATGGGNTEAFF; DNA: TGTGCCAGTAGTATAGCCACAGGGGGGGGGAACACTGAAGCTTTCTTT
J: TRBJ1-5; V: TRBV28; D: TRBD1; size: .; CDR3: CASSTYQGARNQPQHF; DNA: TGTGCCAGCAGTACATACCAGGGGGCGAGGAATCAGCCCCAGCATTTT
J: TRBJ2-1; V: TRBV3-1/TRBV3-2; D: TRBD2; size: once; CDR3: CASSQGGTLADNEQFF; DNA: TGTGCCAGCAGCCAAGGGGGCACCCTAGCGGACAATGAGCAGTTCTTC
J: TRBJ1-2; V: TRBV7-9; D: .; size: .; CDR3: CASSQENYGYTF; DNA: TGTGCCAGCAGCCAGGAAAACTATGGCTACACCTTC
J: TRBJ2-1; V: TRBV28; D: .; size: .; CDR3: CASTEVMSYNEQFF; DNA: TGTGCCAGCACAGAGGTGATGTCCTACAATGAGCAGTTCTTC
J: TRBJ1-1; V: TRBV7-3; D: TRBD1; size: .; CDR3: CASSQGAVGPNTEAFF; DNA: TGTGCCAGCAGCCAGGGGGCTGTGGGACCGAACACTGAAGCTTTCTTT
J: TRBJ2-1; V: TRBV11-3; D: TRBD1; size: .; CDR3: CASSLGDRWRHEQFF; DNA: TGTGCCAGCAGCCTTGGGGACAGGTGGAGACATGAGCAGTTCTTC
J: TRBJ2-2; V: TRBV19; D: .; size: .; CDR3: CASSISGYTGELFF; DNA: TGTGCCAGTAGTATTTCGGGTTACACCGGGGAGCTGTTTTTT
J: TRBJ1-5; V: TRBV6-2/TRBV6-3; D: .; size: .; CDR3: CASSYSAGLSQPQHF; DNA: TGTGCCAGCAGTTACTCCGCAGGGCTAAGTCAGCCCCAGCATTTT
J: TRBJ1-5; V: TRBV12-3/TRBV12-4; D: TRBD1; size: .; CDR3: CASSGQANQPQHF; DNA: TGTGCCAGCAGTGGACAGGCGAATCAGCCCCAGCATTTT
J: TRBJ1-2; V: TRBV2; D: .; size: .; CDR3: CASSESKRGGYTF; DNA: TGTGCCAGCAGTGAATCGAAAAGAGGGGGCTACACCTTC
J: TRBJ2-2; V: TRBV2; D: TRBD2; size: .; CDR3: CASSLWRAGAGELFF; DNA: TGTGCCAGCAGCCTCTGGAGGGCGGGGGCCGGGGAGCTGTTTTTT
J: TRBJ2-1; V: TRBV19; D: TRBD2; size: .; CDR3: CASSPGTSGISYNEQFF; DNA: TGTGCCAGTAGTCCCGGGACTAGCGGGATATCCTACAATGAGCAGTTCTTC
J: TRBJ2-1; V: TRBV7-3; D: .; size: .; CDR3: CASSVIGVHEQFF; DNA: TGTGCCAGCAGCGTGATCGGAGTACATGAGCAGTTCTTC
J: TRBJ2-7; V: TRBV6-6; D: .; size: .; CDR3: CASRPGLHYEQYF; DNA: TGTGCCAGCAGACCGGGACTCCACTACGAGCAGTACTTC
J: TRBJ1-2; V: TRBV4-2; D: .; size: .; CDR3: CASSQETGPSYGYTF; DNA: TGTGCCAGCAGCCAAGAAACAGGCCCCTCATATGGCTACACCTTC
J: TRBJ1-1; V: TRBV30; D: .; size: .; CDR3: CAWSVQMNTEAFF; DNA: TGTGCCTGGAGTGTACAGATGAACACTGAAGCTTTCTTT
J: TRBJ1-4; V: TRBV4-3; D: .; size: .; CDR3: CASSQAWGANEKLFF; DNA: TGCGCCAGCAGCCAAGCTTGGGGGGCTAATGAAAAACTGTTTTTT
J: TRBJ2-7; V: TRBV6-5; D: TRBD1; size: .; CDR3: CASSKGQTNYEQYF; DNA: TGTGCCAGCAGCAAGGGACAGACTAACTACGAGCAGTACTTC
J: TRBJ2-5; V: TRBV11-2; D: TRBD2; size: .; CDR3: CASSLAGGQETQYF; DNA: TGTGCCAGCAGCTTAGCGGGAGGACAAGAGACCCAGTACTTC
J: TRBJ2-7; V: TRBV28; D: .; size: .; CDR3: CASRIGVGSSYEQYF; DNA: TGTGCCAGCAGGATTGGGGTGGGGAGCTCCTACGAGCAGTACTTC
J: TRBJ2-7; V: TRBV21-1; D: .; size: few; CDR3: CASSKAVRASGFTYEQYF; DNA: TGTGCCAGCAGCAAAGCCGTCCGGGCTAGCGGTTTTACCTACGAGCAGTACTTC
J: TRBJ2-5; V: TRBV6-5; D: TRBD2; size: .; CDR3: CASSNGSGRSETQYF; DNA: TGTGCCAGCAGTAATGGTAGCGGGAGGTCAGAGACCCAGTACTTC
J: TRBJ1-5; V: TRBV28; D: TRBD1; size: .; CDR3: CASSSPTRGVYQPQHF; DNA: TGTGCCAGCAGCTCCCCGACCAGGGGGGTCTATCAGCCCCAGCATTTT
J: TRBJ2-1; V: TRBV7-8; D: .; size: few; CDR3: CASSLLLAIEQFF; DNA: TGTGCCAGCAGCTTACTTCTAGCTATTGAGCAGTTCTTC
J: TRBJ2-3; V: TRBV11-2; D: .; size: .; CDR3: CASSSSVSPRPDTQYF; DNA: TGTGCCAGCAGTTCATCCGTTTCTCCGCGGCCAGATACGCAGTATTTT
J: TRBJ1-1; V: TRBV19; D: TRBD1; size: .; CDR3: CASTDTPGTGMVGTEAFF; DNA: TGTGCCAGTACCGACACACCCGGGACAGGGATGGTCGGCACTGAAGCTTTCTTT
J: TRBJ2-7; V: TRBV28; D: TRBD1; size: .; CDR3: CASSSRTGEIAEQYF; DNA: TGTGCCAGCAGTTCCCGGACAGGGGAGATCGCCGAGCAGTACTTC
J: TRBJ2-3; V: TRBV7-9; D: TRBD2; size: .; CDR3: CASSPGLADYTDTQYF; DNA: TGTGCCAGCAGCCCAGGACTAGCGGACTACACAGATACGCAGTATTTT
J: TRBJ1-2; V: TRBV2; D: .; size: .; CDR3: CASSDVGAVGYTF; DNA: TGTGCCAGCAGTGACGTGGGGGCGGTTGGCTACACCTTC
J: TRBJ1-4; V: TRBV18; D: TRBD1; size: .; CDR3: CASSPNHRGEKLFF; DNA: TGTGCCAGCTCACCGAACCACAGGGGCGAAAAACTGTTTTTT
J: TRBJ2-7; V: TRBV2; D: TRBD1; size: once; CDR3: CASSVPQGVSYEQYF; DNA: TGTGCCAGCAGTGTTCCGCAGGGGGTATCCTACGAGCAGTACTTC
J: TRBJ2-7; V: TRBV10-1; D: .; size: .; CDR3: CASSESRSGGGTKGEQYF; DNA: TGCGCCAGCAGTGAGTCGAGGTCGGGGGGCGGGACAAAAGGCGAGCAGTACTTC
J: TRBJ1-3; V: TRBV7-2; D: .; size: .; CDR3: CASSLVGGEQWGTIYF; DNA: TGTGCCAGCAGCTTAGTCGGCGGGGAGCAGTGGGGCACCATATATTTT
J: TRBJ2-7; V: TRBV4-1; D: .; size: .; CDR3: CASRPIGGSYEQYF; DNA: TGCGCCAGCAGACCCATCGGGGGCTCCTACGAGCAGTACTTC
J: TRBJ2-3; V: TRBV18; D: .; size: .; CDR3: CASSGTSTDTQYF; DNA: TGTGCCAGCTCCGGGACTAGCACAGATACGCAGTATTTT
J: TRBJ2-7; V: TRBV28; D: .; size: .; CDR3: CASSLGGTSYEQYF; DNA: TGTGCCAGCAGTTTAGGGGGCACCTCCTACGAGCAGTACTTC
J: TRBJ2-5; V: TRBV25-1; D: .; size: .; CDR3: CASSEEFGTGSETQYF; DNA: TGTGCCAGCAGTGAAGAGTTTGGCACCGGGTCAGAGACCCAGTACTTC
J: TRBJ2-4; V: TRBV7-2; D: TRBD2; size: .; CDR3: CASSPSGGENIQYF; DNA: TGTGCCAGCAGCCCCTCGGGAGGGGAAAACATTCAGTACTTC
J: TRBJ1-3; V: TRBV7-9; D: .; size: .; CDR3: CASSFGGQSSGNTIYF; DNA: TGTGCCAGCAGCTTCGGCGGGCAGAGCTCTGGAAACACCATATATTTT
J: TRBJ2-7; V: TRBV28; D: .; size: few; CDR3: CASTGVPFYEQYF; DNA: TGTGCCAGCACAGGGGTCCCGTTCTACGAGCAGTACTTC
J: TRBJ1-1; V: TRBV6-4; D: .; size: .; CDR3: CASRPTGVGNTEAFF; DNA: TGTGCCAGCCGCCCCACGGGGGTTGGGAACACTGAAGCTTTCTTT
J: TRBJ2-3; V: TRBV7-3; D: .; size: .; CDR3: CASSLSPSGSTDTQYF; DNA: TGTGCCAGCAGCTTAAGTCCCTCAGGGAGCACAGATACGCAGTATTTT
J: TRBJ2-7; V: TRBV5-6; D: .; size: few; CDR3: CASSLVAYEQYF; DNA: TGTGCCAGCAGCTTGGTAGCTTACGAGCAGTACTTC
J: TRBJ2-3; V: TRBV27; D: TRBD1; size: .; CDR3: CASSSRGSTDTQYF; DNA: TGTGCCAGCAGTTCCAGGGGGAGCACAGATACGCAGTATTTT
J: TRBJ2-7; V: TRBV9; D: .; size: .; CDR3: CASSKRDYEQYF; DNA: TGTGCCAGCTCGAAGAGGGACTACGAGCAGTACTTC
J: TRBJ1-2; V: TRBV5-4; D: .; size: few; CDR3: CASSGQGFSGYTF; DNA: TGTGCCAGCAGCGGGCAGGGTTTTTCGGGCTACACCTTC
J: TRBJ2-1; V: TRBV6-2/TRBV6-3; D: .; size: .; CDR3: CASSYLGTLYNEQFF; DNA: TGTGCCAGCAGTTACCTCGGGACATTATACAATGAGCAGTTCTTC
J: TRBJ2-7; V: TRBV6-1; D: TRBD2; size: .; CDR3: CASSSITSGSYEQYF; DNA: TGTGCCAGCAGTTCGATTACTAGCGGGAGCTACGAGCAGTACTTC
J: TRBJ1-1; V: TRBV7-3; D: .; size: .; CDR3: CASSPAPGLNTEAFF; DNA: TGTGCCAGCAGCCCCGCCCCGGGACTCAACACTGAAGCTTTCTTT
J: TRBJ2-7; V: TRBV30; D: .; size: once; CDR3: CAWSVGGGSYEQYF; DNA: TGTGCCTGGAGTGTCGGTGGGGGGTCCTACGAGCAGTACTTC
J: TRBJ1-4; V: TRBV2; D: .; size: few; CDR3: CASNGQHNEKLFF; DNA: TGTGCCAGCAACGGACAGCATAATGAAAAACTGTTTTTT
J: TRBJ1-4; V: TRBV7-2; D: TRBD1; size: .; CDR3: CASTWTGGFTNEKLFF; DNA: TGTGCCAGCACCTGGACAGGGGGCTTCACTAATGAAAAACTGTTTTTT